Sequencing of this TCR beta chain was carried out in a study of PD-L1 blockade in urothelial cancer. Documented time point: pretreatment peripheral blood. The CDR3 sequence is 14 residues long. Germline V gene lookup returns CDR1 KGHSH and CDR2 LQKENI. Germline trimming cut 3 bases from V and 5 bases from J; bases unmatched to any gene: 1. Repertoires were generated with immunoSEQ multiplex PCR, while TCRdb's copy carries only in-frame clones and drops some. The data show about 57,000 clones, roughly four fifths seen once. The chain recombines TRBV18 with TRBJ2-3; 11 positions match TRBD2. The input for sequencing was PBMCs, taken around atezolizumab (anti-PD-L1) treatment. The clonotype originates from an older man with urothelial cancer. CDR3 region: CASSPSGGEDTQYF. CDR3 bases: TGTGCCAGCTCACCTAGCGGGGGGGAAGATACGCAGTATTTT.